Listed below are T cell receptor beta chains from one sample, sequenced in a study of blood T cell repertoires in COVID-19. Assay used: immunoSEQ multiplex PCR; TCRdb lists only in-frame clones, some missing. The sample lists around 250,000 clones, over 80% occurring once. Sequenced material: PBMCs or T cells enriched from blood (not recorded which). The receptors were gathered from a woman in her thirties or forties who had been exposed to COVID-19. Each CDR3 is given with its conserved first and last residue. D genes are given only for firm matches. Not every row has a clone size; where given, it reads once, few, many or a size class.

cdr3_nt	cdr3_aa	v_call	j_call	d_call	clone_size
TGTGCCAGCAGTCGTAGCGGGATTTACAATGAGCAGTTCTTC	CASSRSGIYNEQFF	TRBV9	TRBJ2-1	TRBD2	NA
TGTGCCAGCAGTGTACAGGGGACCTACGAGCAGTACTTC	CASSVQGTYEQYF	TRBV2	TRBJ2-7	TRBD1	NA
TGTGCCAGCAGCACAGGGGGCATAAATGAAAAACTGTTTTTT	CASSTGGINEKLFF	TRBV5-4	TRBJ1-4	TRBD1	once
TGTGCCAGCAGCCTAAGGGAGGCCATATATTTT	CASSLREAIYF	TRBV7-8	TRBJ1-3	NA	NA
TGTGCCAGCACCCGATCGCCTCGGGAGACCCAGTACTTC	CASTRSPRETQYF	TRBV6-5	TRBJ2-5	NA	NA
TGTGCCAGCAGTTTCGACTGGAAGGAGCAGTTCTTC	CASSFDWKEQFF	TRBV27	TRBJ2-1	NA	NA
TGTGCCTGGAGTCTCGGACAGGGGGGACAGCCCCAGCATTTT	CAWSLGQGGQPQHF	TRBV30	TRBJ1-5	TRBD1	once
TGTGCCAGCTCACCATGGGAGCGGTACGAGCAGTACTTC	CASSPWERYEQYF	TRBV18	TRBJ2-7	NA	NA
TGTGCCAGCGTCGGGGGAATGGTTGGCTTTTCAGATACGCAGTATTTT	CASVGGMVGFSDTQYF	TRBV2	TRBJ2-3	NA	few
TGTGCCAGCAGCTCCGAATCCCAACTCCAGCAGTTCTTC	CASSSESQLQQFF	TRBV7-2	TRBJ2-1	NA	NA
TGTGCCAGCTCACCCGGGCAGGGATCGAGTGGCTACACCTTC	CASSPGQGSSGYTF	TRBV18	TRBJ1-2	NA	NA
TGTGCCAGCTCACCCTCGACTAGCAGGACAGATACGCAGTATTTT	CASSPSTSRTDTQYF	TRBV18	TRBJ2-3	TRBD2	NA